This TCR beta chain was captured in a study of neurological immune-mediated disorders (dated by TCRdb to the late 2010s). With regard to the full study: The study compared peripheral blood TCR-beta repertoires of HTLV-I-associated myelopathy (HAM/TSP) patients, multiple sclerosis patients and healthy controls using UMI-based sequencing. Alongside PBMC samples, the set of 106 TCR-beta libraries contained longitudinal samples, technical triplicates, and paired CD4+ and CD8+ T-cell subsets that had been sorted. Of the 68 subjects in the cohort, about 14 were HAM/TSP patients, around 34 were multiple sclerosis patients, and about 20 were healthy controls. Beyond this particular receptor, the publication reports: No identical CDR3 amino acid sequences were shared among expanded clones across subjects, suggesting private TCR-beta repertoires in all groups. TCR clonal expansion was highest in HAM/TSP patients and lowest in MS patients, with MS patients falling below even healthy controls.

cDNA was synthesized by template-switch 5'RACE using a primer carrying a 10-nucleotide random unique molecular identifier by which each TCR transcript was tagged. Each sequencing run produced over 200 million TCR-beta sequences covering 15-18 subjects. The RNeasy kit was used to extract total RNA. Using the KAPA Real-time Library Amplification kit, TCR-beta VDJ regions were amplified with primers for the TCR constant region and the 5'RACE anchor. Sample indexes and Illumina adaptors were added in a first PCR, after which library yield was increased in a second PCR. After purification with Ampure beads, the TCR product of roughly 650 bp was size-selected on a 2% E-gel SizeSelection system. Library quality was checked on a Bioanalyzer, concentration was measured with Qubit, and libraries were quantified with the Kapa Library Quantification kit before pooling. Paired-end 2 x 150 bp sequencing of the libraries was performed on an Illumina HiSeq 2500. To increase sequence diversity, 25-30% phiX was spiked into each library pool. The authors processed their data as follows. The quality-filtered reads were processed with the UMI-based MiGEC pipeline, whose error correction step removed more than 80% of the raw TCR sequences. VDJ genes were aligned to IMGT germline references, and clonotypes were defined by unique CDR3 amino acid sequence plus V-J genes. Clonal expansion, Shannon diversity and CDR3 relatedness were evaluated with VDJtools (CalcPairwiseDistances, ClusterSamples), while phylogenetic trees were built in CLCbio workbench. Expanded clones were defined as having at least 8 unique UMIs, based on coefficient-of-variation modelling across technical triplicates. TCRdb itself trimmed the public reads at Q25 with fastp, ran MiXCR and retained productive beta chains. Here each entry gathers all rows of one CDR3 protein and keeps the most common genes and DNA. None of the V and J calls come from the authors' own analysis; TCRdb made them. In all, the sample holds about 38,000 distinct CDR3 sequences, and 9.5% to 13% of those were seen once. About 3.9% of the sample is taken by the ten largest.

V and J are truncated by 1 base and 0 bases respectively, leaving an intervening sequence of 9 bases. CDR1 and CDR2 are read off the germline V gene as SGHTA and FQGNSA. The CDR3 numbers 15 residues from cysteine through phenylalanine. Left in the record is the CDR3 DNA by itself, 45 bases read in frame from the first base. At least ten counts were recorded for this clonotype. The antigen this receptor binds is unknown. Per-base quality was not reported, and no clone a single base away is much larger than it. For the sorted-subset TCR libraries, the starting material was 850,000 to 1,000,000 sorted CD4+ or CD8+ T cells. Peripheral blood was subjected to Ficoll-Hypaque density gradient centrifugation to isolate PBMCs, which were then cryopreserved in liquid nitrogen. Paired sorted CD4+ and CD8+ subsets came from healthy controls, HAM/TSP patients and MS patients.

The sample was CD4+ T cells from blood. The receptor was derived from a woman aged 25 to 39 with HTLV-1-associated myelopathy (HAM/TSP). The rearrangement joined TRBV7-2 to TRBJ1-1; the D gene remains uncertain. At the DNA level, the sequence is TGTGCCAGCAGCTTAGTTGGCACCATGAACACTGAAGCTTTCTTT. Its protein is CASSLVGTMNTEAFF.